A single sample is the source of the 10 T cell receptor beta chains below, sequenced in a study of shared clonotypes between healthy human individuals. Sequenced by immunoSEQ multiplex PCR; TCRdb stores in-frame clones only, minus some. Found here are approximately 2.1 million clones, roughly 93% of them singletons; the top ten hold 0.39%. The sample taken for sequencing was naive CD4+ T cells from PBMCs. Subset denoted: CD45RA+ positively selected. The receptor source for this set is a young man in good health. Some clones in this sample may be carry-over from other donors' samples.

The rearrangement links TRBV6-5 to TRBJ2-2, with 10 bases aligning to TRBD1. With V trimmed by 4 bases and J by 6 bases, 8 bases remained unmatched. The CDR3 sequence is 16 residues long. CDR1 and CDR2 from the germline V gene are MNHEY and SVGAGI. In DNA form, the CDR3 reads TGTGCCAGCAGTTCCCACTGGACAGGGGGTCCCGGGGAGCTGTTTTTT. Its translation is CASSSHWTGGPGELFF.

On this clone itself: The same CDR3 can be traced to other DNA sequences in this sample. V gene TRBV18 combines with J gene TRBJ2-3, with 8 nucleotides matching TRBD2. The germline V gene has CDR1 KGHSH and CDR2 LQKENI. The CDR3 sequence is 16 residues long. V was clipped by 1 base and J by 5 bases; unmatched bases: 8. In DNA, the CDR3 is TGTGCCAGCTCACCACGTACCAGCGGGAGCGGAGATACGCAGTATTTT. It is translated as CASSPRTSGSGDTQYF.

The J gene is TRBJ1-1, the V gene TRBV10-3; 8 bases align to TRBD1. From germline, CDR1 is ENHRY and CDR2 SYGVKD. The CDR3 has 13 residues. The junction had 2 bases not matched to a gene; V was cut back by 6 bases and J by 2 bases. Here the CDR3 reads CAIRGTGNTEAFF. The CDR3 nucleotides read TGTGCCATCAGGGGGACAGGTAACACTGAAGCTTTCTTT.

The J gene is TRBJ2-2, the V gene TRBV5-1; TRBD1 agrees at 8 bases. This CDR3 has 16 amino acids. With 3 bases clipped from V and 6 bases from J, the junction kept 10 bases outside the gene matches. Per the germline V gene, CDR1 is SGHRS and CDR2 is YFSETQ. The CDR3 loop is CASSWGDRIFAGELFF. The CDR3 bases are TGCGCCAGCAGCTGGGGGGACAGGATATTCGCCGGGGAGCTGTTTTTT. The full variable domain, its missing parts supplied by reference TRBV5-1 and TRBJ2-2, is KAGVTQTPRYLIKTRGQQVTLSCSPISGHRSVSWYQQTPGQGLQFLFEYFSETQRNKGNFPGRFSGRQFSNSRSEMNVSTLELGDSALYLCASSWGDRIFAGELFFGEGSRLTVL.

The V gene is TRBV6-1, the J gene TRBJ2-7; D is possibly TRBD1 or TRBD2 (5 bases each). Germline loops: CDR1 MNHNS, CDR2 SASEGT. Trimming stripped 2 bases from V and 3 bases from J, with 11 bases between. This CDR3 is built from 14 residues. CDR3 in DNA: TGTGCCAGCAGTGAATCAGGGAGTTACTACGAGCAGTACTTC. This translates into CASSESGSYYEQYF.

CDR3 sequence: CASSETSGRSYNEQFF. CDR3 sequence (DNA): TGTGCCAGCAGTGAAACTAGCGGGAGGTCCTACAATGAGCAGTTCTTC. The gene calls are TRBV6-1 and TRBJ2-1; 12 nucleotides align to TRBD2. V gave up 2 bases and J gave up 1 base; unmatched junction bases: 0. The germline gives CDR1 MNHNS, CDR2 SASEGT. This CDR3 spans 16 amino acids.

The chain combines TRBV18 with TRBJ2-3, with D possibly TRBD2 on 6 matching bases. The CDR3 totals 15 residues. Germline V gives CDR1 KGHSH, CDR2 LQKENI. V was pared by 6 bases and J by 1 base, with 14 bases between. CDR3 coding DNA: TGTGCCAGCTCGAAAGGGAGGCTGGGCACAGATACGCAGTATTTT. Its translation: CASSKGRLGTDTQYF. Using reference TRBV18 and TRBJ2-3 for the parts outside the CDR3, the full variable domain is NAGVMQNPRHLVRRRGQEARLRCSPMKGHSHVYWYRQLPEEGLKFMVYLQKENIIDESGMPKERFSAEFPKEGPSILRIQQVVRGDSAAYFCASSKGRLGTDTQYFGPGTRLTVL.

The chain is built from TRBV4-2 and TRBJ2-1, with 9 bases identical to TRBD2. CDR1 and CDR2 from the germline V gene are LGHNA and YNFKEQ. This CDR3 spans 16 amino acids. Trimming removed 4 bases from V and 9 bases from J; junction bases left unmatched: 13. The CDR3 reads CASSPREASGNSEQFF. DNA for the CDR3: TGTGCCAGCAGCCCCCGAGAAGCTAGCGGGAATTCTGAGCAGTTCTTC.

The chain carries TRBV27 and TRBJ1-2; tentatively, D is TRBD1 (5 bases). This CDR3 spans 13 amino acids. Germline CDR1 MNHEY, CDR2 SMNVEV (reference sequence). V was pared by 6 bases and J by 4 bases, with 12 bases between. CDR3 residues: CASRTGRSYGYTF. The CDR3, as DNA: TGTGCCAGCAGGACGGGACGGTCCTATGGCTACACCTTC.

The DNA of the CDR3 is TGCAGCGTTGAAAAGGTGATAGAGTTCTTC. It encodes CSVEKVIEFF. The V call is TRBV29-1, the J call TRBJ2-1; D is unresolved. Per the germline V gene, CDR1 is SQVTM and CDR2 is ANQGSEA. Trimming shortened V by 2 bases and J by 14 bases, and 10 bases separated the two germline ends. The CDR3 contains 10 residues.